This T cell receptor beta chain was observed in a study of blood T cell repertoires in COVID-19. About the research overall: T cells, B-cell-depleted T cells, or PBMCs provided the cDNA or gDNA that served as material.

The data were produced by immunoSEQ multiplex PCR, yet TCRdb's version contains in-frame clones alone and is incomplete. The data hold fewer than 20,000 clones, with about nine tenths observed a single time. In germline, CDR1 is LNHDA, CDR2 SQIVND (reference sequence). V lost 1 base, J lost 0 bases, and 5 bases stayed unmatched. The CDR3 consists of 18 residues. This rearrangement joins TRBV19 to TRBJ2-3; 12 bases match TRBD2. The sequence came from a human donor in a cohort sampled during active COVID-19. The donor label of this sample is uncertain. Specimen: peripheral blood. CDR3 in amino acids: CASSIGLAGAASTDTQYF. In nucleotides, the CDR3 is TGTGCCAGTAGTATAGGACTAGCGGGAGCCGCTAGCACAGATACGCAGTATTTT.